A single sample is the source of the 18 T cell receptor beta chains below, sequenced in a study of cytomegalovirus exposure and HLA in healthy donors. PCR involved 60 Vbeta and 13 Jbeta primers. Using immunoSEQ multiplex PCR, the repertoire was profiled, and TCRdb retains in-frame clones only, with some absent. The sample consists of just over 65,000 clones, approximately 80% of them appearing once. The specimen was PBMCs. Receptors originate from a human donor in good health.

This clone was detected a few times. This rearrangement joins TRBV30 to TRBJ2-5, with a tentative D call TRBD2 (6 bases). Germline lookup yields CDR1 GTSNPN and CDR2 SVGIG (reference sequence). The CDR3 is 12 amino acids. V lost 0 bases and J lost 11, with 13 bases in between. CDR3 protein: CAWSVNRREQYF. The CDR3 region has the DNA TGTGCCTGGAGTGTAAACAGACGGGAGCAGTACTTC.

On this clone: Because it lacks the conserved phenylalanine or tryptophan at the end, this CDR3 is likely a read error. The chain is built from TRBV2 and TRBJ1-1; D is unresolved. This CDR3 contains 11 residues. Germline lookup yields CDR1 SNHLY and CDR2 FYNNEI. V was pared by 6 bases and J by 5 bases, with 7 bases between. The DNA for the CDR3 is TGTGCCAGCAGCGTGCAAACTGAAGCTTTCCTT. The encoded protein is CASSVQTEAFL.

The V gene is TRBV18, the J gene TRBJ1-2, with D perhaps TRBD1 (6 bases). CDR3 size: 13 residues. Germline V CDR1 and CDR2: KGHSH, LQKENI. Trimming pared 2 bases from V and 10 bases from J, leaving 14 bases between. The CDR3 DNA reads as TGTGCCAGCTCACCAGAGGACAGTGGTTTCTACACCTTC. Its protein product is CASSPEDSGFYTF.

The chain links TRBV7-3 to TRBJ2-7; the match to TRBD2 covers 8 bases. CDR3 length: 16 residues. Germline V CDR1 and CDR2: SGHTA, FQGTGA. J gave up 0 bases and V 5 bases, and 9 bases lay outside the gene matches. CDR3: CASSPNGGVSSYEQYF. The CDR3 DNA sequence: TGTGCCAGCAGCCCCAACGGGGGGGTCAGCTCCTACGAGCAGTACTTC.

The chain employs TRBV6-4 and TRBJ1-6; D might be TRBD1 (5 bases). V was cut by 2 bases and J by 8 bases, with 10 bases left in between. The CDR3 contains 14 residues. CDR1 is MRHNA and CDR2 is SNTAGT in the germline V gene. DNA for the CDR3: TGTGCCAGCAGTGACGGGGGGATTGATTCACCCCTCCACTTT. This codes for CASSDGGIDSPLHF.

This chain links TRBV29-1 with TRBJ1-2, with a tentative D call TRBD1 (5 bases). V was clipped by 7 bases and J by 5 bases, with 11 bases between them. Per germline, CDR1 SQVTM and CDR2 ANQGSEA. The CDR3 has 11 amino acids. This CDR3 reads CSDYQGYGYTF. CDR3 bases: TGCAGCGACTACCAGGGATATGGCTACACCTTC.

This clone is a singleton in its sample. This chain links TRBV10-3 with TRBJ1-2, with D hard to call. Germline loops: CDR1 ENHRY, CDR2 SYGVKD. The CDR3 loop spans 14 amino acids. The V gene lost 2 bases and the J gene lost 2 bases, with 9 bases spanning the gap. CDR3: CAISETDRNYGYTF. The CDR3 DNA reads TGTGCCATCAGTGAGACAGATAGGAACTATGGCTACACCTTC.

The V call is TRBV5-6, the J call TRBJ2-1; 11 bases align to TRBD2. Unmatched junction bases numbered 9, after V lost 7 bases and J lost 6 bases. This CDR3 region has 15 residues. Germline CDR1 reads SGHDT; CDR2 reads YYEEEE. The CDR3 bases are TGTGCCAGCGGAAAGACTAGCGGGGCTTTCAATGAGCAGTTCTTC. Amino acid sequence: CASGKTSGAFNEQFF.

The chain employs TRBV9 and TRBJ2-7; 13 bases match TRBD2. Germline V gives CDR1 SGDLS, CDR2 YYNGEE. The CDR3 contains 15 residues. With 5 bases clipped from V and 3 bases from J, the junction kept 5 bases outside the gene matches. CDR3 coding DNA: TGTGCCAGCAGTTTAGGGACTAGCGGGAACTACGAGCAGTACTTC. It encodes CASSLGTSGNYEQYF.

This chain links TRBV6-1 with TRBJ2-7; the D is unclear. This CDR3 region has 12 residues. The germline V gene encodes CDR1 MNHNS and CDR2 SASEGT. V lost 3 bases and J 2 bases, leaving 5 bases between the germline ends. The CDR3 region has the DNA TGTGCCAGCAGTGATCCTACCTACGAGCAGTACTTC. This codes for CASSDPTYEQYF.

This chain links TRBV13 with TRBJ2-7; D might be TRBD2 (6 bases). V was cut by 5 bases and J by 4 bases, with 15 bases left in between. The length of the CDR3 is 14 residues. Germline V lookup: CDR1 PRHDT, CDR2 FYEKMQ (reference sequence). CDR3 sequence (DNA): TGTGCCAGCAGCCCGCGACAACGGGGGTACGAGCAGTACTTC. Residues: CASSPRQRGYEQYF.

The chain links TRBV7-2 to TRBJ2-2; TRBD2 matches 10 bases. V lost 5 bases, J lost 3 bases, and 6 bases stayed unmatched. This CDR3 is 16 amino acids long. Germline V lookup: CDR1 SGHTA, CDR2 FQGNSA. This CDR3 is CASSASSGGYTGELFF. The CDR3 region has the DNA TGTGCCAGCAGCGCCTCTAGCGGGGGTTACACCGGGGAGCTGTTTTTT.

The chain carries TRBV28 and TRBJ1-5; tentative D call: TRBD1 (5 bases). Trimming cost V 6 bases and J 0 bases, with 15 bases left between them. The CDR3 runs 16 residues. Germline CDR1 and CDR2: MDHEN and SYDVKM. The CDR3 spells CASRIPRGSSNQPQHF. The CDR3 DNA reads TGTGCCAGCAGGATCCCCCGGGGGAGTAGCAATCAGCCCCAGCATTTT. Full variable domain (remainder filled in from reference TRBV28 and TRBJ1-5): DVKVTQSSRYLVKRTGEKVFLECVQDMDHENMFWYRQDPGLGLRLIYFSYDVKMKEKGDIPEGYSVSREKKERFSLILESASTNQTSMYLCASRIPRGSSNQPQHFGDGTRLSIL.

The CDR3 nucleotides read TGTGCCAGCAGCTTTGACAGAAACTATGGCTACACCTTC. It specifies CASSFDRNYGYTF. The chain uses TRBV27 and TRBJ1-2, with D possibly matching TRBD1 (5 bases). Germline lookup yields CDR1 MNHEY and CDR2 SMNVEV (reference sequence). V shed 6 bases and J shed 2 bases, with 10 bases lying between them. This CDR3 has 13 residues.

The chain combines TRBV11-2 with TRBJ1-2; no clear D. Germline CDR1 reads SGHAT; CDR2 reads FQNNGV. The CDR3 is 13 residues long. The V gene lost 2 bases and the J gene lost 2 bases, with 6 bases spanning the gap. The CDR3 region has the DNA TGTGCCAGCAGCTTAATCCAGAACTATGGCTACACCTTC. Translation: CASSLIQNYGYTF. Full variable domain (rest looked up from reference TRBV11-2 and TRBJ1-2): EAGVAQSPRYKIIEKRQSVAFWCNPISGHATLYWYQQILGQGPKLLIQFQNNGVVDDSQLPKDRFSAERLKGVDSTLKIQPAKLEDSAVYLCASSLIQNYGYTFGSGTRLTVV.

V usage is TRBV7-6 and J usage is TRBJ2-5, with TRBD2 matching 11 bases. The trim removed 5 bases at V and 5 bases at J, leaving 7 bases unmatched. The CDR3 spans 15 residues. Germline V gene sequence: CDR1 SGHVS, CDR2 FNYEAQ. CDR3 sequence reads: CASSKLAGGGETQYF. CDR3 bases: TGTGCCAGCAGCAAGCTAGCGGGGGGTGGGGAGACCCAGTACTTC.

The CDR3 DNA is TGTGCCAGCAGCGTGGGACTAGCGGTGAACACCGGGGAGCTGTTTTTT. Amino acids: CASSVGLAVNTGELFF. The chain couples TRBV9 to TRBJ2-2; TRBD2 matches at 11 bases. V was pared by 2 bases and J by 1 base, with 1 base of the junction left unmatched. Germline V gene sequence: CDR1 SGDLS, CDR2 YYNGEE. The CDR3 spans 16 residues.

This clone was recorded a few times. Here the CDR3 reads CASSEMPGTEAFF. DNA of the CDR3: TGTGCCAGCAGTGAAATGCCAGGGACTGAAGCTTTCTTT. This chain joins TRBV6-5 and TRBJ1-1, with D possibly matching TRBD1 (5 bases). The CDR3 loop spans 13 amino acids. Per the germline V gene, CDR1 is MNHEY and CDR2 is SVGAGI. V shed 5 bases and J shed 5 bases, with 12 bases lying between them.